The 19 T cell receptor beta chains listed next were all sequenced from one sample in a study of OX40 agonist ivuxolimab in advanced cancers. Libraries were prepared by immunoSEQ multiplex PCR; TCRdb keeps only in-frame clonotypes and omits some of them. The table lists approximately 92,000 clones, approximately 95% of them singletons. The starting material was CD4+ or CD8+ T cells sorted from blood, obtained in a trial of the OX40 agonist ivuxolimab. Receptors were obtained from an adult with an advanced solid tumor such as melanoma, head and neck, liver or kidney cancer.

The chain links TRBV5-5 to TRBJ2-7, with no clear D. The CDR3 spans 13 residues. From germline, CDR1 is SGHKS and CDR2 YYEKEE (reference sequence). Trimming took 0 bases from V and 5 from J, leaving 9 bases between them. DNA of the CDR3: TGTGCCAGCAGCTTGGTGAAGGCGGACGAGCAGTACTTC. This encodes CASSLVKADEQYF. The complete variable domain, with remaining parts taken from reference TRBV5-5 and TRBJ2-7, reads DAGVTQSPTHLIKTRGQQVTLRCSPISGHKSVSWYQQVLGQGPQFIFQYYEKEERGRGNFPDRFSARQFPNYSSELNVNALLLGDSALYLCASSLVKADEQYFGPGTRLTVT.

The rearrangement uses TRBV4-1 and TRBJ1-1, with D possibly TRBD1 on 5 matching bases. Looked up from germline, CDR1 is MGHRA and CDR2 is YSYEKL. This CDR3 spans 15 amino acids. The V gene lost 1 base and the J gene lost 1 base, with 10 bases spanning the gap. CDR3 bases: TGCGCCAGCAGCCAAGTCGAGGGGTCGAACACTGAAGCTTTCTTT. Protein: CASSQVEGSNTEAFF.

The DNA for the CDR3 is TGTGCCAGCAGCTCAAGTAGCACCGGGGAGCTGTTTTTT. Translated: CASSSSSTGELFF. The chain has TRBV11-1 and TRBJ2-2; D unclear. Germline V CDR1 and CDR2: SGHAT, FQDESV (reference sequence). Trimming removed 4 bases from V and 4 bases from J, with 7 bases in between. This CDR3 is 13 amino acids long.

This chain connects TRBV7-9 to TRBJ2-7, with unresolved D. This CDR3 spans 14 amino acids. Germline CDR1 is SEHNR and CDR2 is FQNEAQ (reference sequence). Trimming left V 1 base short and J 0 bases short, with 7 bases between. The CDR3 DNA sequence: TGTGCCAGCAGCTTAGAACCCCTCTCCTACGAGCAGTACTTC. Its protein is CASSLEPLSYEQYF.

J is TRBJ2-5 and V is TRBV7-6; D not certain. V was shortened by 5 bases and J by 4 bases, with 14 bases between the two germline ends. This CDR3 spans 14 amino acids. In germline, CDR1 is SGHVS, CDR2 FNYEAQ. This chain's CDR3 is CASSPPGYAETQYF. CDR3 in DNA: TGTGCCAGCAGCCCCCCCGGGTACGCAGAGACCCAGTACTTC. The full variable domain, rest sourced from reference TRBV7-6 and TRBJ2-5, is GAGVSQSPRYKVTKRGQDVALRCDPISGHVSLYWYRQALGQGPEFLTYFNYEAQQDKSGLPNDRFSAERPEGSISTLTIQRTEQRDSAMYRCASSPPGYAETQYFGPGTRLLVL.

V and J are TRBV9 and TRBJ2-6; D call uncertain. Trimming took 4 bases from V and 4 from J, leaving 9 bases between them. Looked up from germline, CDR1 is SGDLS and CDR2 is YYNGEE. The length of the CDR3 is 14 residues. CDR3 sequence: CASSPVSGANVLTF. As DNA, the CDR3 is TGTGCCAGCAGCCCCGTCTCCGGGGCCAACGTCCTGACTTTC.

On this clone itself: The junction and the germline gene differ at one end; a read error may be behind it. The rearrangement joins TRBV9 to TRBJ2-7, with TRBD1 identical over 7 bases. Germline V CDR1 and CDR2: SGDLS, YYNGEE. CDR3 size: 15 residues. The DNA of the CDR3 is TGTGCCAGCAGTGTAGGGGGCGGCCCACCCTACGAGCAGTACTTC. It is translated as CASSVGGGPPYEQYF.

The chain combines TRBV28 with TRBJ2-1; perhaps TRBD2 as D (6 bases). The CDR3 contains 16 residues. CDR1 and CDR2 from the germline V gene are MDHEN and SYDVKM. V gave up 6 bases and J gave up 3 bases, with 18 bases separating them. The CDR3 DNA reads TGTGCCAGCAGCCCCCGGTTTAGCGGCCACTACAATGAGCAGTTCTTC. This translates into CASSPRFSGHYNEQFF.

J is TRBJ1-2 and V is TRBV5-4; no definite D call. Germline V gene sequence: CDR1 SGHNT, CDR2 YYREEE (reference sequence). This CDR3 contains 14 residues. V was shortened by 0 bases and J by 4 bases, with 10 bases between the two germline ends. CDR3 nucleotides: TGTGCCAGCAGCTTGGCCGCCGCTATCTATGGCTACACCTTC. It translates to CASSLAAAIYGYTF. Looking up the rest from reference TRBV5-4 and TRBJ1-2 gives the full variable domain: ETGVTQSPTHLIKTRGQQVTLRCSSQSGHNTVSWYQQALGQGPQFIFQYYREEENGRGNFPPRFSGLQFPNYSSELNVNALELDDSALYLCASSLAAAIYGYTFGSGTRLTVV.

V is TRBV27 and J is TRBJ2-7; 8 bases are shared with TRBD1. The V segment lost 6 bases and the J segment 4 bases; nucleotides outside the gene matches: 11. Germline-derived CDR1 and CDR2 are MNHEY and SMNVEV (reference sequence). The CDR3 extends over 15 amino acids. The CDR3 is CASRNTGTGEYEQYF. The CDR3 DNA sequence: TGTGCCAGCAGGAATACCGGGACAGGCGAATACGAGCAGTACTTC.

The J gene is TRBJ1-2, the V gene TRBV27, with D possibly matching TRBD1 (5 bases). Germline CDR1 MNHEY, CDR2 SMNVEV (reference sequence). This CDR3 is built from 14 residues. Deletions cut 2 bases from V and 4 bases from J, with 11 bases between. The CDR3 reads CASSLEGRGYGYTF. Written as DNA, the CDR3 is TGTGCCAGCAGTTTAGAAGGGAGGGGCTATGGCTACACCTTC.

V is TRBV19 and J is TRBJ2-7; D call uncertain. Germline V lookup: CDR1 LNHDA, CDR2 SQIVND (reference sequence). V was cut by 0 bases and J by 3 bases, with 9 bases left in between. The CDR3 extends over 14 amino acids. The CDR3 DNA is TGTGCCAGTAGTATAGATGCACAGTTCTACGAGCAGTACTTC. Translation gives CASSIDAQFYEQYF.

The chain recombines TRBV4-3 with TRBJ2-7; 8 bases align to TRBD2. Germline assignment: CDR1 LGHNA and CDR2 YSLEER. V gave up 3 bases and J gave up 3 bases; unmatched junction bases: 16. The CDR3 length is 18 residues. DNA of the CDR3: TGCGCCAGCAGCCATCGGGGACTAGGATCGGATTCTCACTACGAGCAGTACTTC. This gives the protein CASSHRGLGSDSHYEQYF.

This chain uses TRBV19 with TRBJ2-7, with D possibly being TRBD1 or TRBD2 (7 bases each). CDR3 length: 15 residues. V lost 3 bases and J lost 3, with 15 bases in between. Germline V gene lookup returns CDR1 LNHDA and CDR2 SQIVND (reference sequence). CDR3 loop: CASSMSSGGDYEQYF. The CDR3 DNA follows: TGTGCCAGTAGTATGTCGTCAGGGGGGGACTACGAGCAGTACTTC. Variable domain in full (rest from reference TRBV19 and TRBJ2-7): DGGITQSPKYLFRKEGQNVTLSCEQNLNHDAMYWYRQDPGQGLRLIYYSQIVNDFQKGDIAEGYSVSREKKESFPLTVTSAQKNPTAFYLCASSMSSGGDYEQYFGPGTRLTVT.

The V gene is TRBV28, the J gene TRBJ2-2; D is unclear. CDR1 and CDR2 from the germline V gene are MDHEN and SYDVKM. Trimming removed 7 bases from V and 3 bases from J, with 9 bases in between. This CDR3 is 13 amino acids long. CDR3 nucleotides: TGTGCCAGCACCCCGTTAGACACCGGGGAGCTGTTTTTT. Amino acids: CASTPLDTGELFF.

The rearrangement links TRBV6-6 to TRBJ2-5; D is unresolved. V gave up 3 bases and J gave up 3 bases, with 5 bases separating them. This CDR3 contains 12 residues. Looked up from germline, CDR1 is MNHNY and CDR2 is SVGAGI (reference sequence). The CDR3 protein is CASSYGEETQYF. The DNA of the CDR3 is TGTGCCAGCAGTTATGGCGAAGAGACCCAGTACTTC.

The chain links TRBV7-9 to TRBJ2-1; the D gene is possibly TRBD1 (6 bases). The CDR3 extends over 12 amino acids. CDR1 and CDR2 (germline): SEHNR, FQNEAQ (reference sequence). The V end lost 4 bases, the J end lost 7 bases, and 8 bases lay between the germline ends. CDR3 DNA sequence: TGTGCCAGCAGCTATACAGGGAATGAGCAGTTCTTC. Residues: CASSYTGNEQFF.

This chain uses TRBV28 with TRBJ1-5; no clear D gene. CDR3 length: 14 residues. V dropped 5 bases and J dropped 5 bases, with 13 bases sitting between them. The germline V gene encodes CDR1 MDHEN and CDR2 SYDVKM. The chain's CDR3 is CASSGREPYQPQHF. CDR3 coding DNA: TGTGCCAGCAGTGGTAGGGAACCCTATCAGCCCCAGCATTTT. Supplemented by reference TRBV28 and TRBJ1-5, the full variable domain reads DVKVTQSSRYLVKRTGEKVFLECVQDMDHENMFWYRQDPGLGLRLIYFSYDVKMKEKGDIPEGYSVSREKKERFSLILESASTNQTSMYLCASSGREPYQPQHFGDGTRLSIL.

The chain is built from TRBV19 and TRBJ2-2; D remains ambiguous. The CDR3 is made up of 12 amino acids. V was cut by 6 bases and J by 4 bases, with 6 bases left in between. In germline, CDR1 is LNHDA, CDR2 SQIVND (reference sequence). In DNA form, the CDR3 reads TGTGCCAGTAGGGAAGGCACCGGGGAGCTGTTTTTT. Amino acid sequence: CASREGTGELFF.